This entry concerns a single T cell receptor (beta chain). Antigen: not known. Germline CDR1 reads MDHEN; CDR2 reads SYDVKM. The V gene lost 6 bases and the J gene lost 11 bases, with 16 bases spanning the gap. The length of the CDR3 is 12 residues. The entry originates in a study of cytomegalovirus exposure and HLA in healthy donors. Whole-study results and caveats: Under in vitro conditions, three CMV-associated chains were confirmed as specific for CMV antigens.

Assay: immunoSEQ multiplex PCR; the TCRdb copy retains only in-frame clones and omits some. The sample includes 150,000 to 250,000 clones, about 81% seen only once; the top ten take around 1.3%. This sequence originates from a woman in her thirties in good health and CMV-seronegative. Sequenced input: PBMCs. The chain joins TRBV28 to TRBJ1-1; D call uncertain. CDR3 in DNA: TGTGCCAGCAGCCCTGTCTCGCGGCGGGCTTTCTTT. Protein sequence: CASSPVSRRAFF.